A selection of T cell receptor beta chains follows, all from one sample in a study of human T cells and chemical hapten exposure. TCRdb re-analysed the RACE reads in MiXCR, keeping a single row per CDR3 protein. The top ten hold more than 8% of the sample, which has approximately 370,000 distinct CDR3 sequences, approximately 5% seen once. The sequencing used whole blood, collected in connection with sensitization to the hapten diphenylcyclopropenone (DPC). The receptors derive from a young woman with alopecia areata. Some clones in this sample may be carry-over from other donors' samples. CDR3s include the opening cysteine and the closing phenylalanine or tryptophan.

j_gene: TRBJ2-3; v_gene: TRBV10-3; CDR3aa: CAISESRGGRDTQYF
j_gene: TRBJ2-5; v_gene: TRBV3-1; CDR3aa: CASSHEAAAGTGMETQYF
j_gene: TRBJ2-2; v_gene: TRBV5-1; CDR3aa: CATKEAQGELFF
j_gene: TRBJ2-7; v_gene: TRBV4-1; CDR3aa: CASSLKIHTYEQYF
j_gene: TRBJ2-1; v_gene: TRBV14; CDR3aa: CASSQELAGYNEQFF
j_gene: TRBJ2-7; v_gene: TRBV7-2; CDR3aa: CASSFEPYEQYF
j_gene: TRBJ2-2; v_gene: TRBV3-1; CDR3aa: CASSLRVTQGRSGELFF
j_gene: TRBJ1-5; v_gene: TRBV29-1; CDR3aa: CSVDEGYGTPQHF
j_gene: TRBJ2-5; v_gene: TRBV11-3; CDR3aa: CASSLAGKETQYF
j_gene: TRBJ1-2; v_gene: TRBV12-3/TRBV12-4; CDR3aa: CASSRGQGFKF
j_gene: TRBJ2-7; v_gene: TRBV29-1; CDR3aa: CSVVEDGSYEQYF
j_gene: TRBJ2-7; v_gene: TRBV4-3; CDR3aa: CASSQDWLSQRTFFWGEQYF
j_gene: TRBJ1-5; v_gene: TRBV18; CDR3aa: CASSPPGASLQPQHF
j_gene: TRBJ2-3; v_gene: TRBV29-1; CDR3aa: CSAARLAASTDTQYF
j_gene: TRBJ1-6; v_gene: TRBV12-3/TRBV12-4; CDR3aa: CASSSSGHSPLHF
j_gene: TRBJ1-3; v_gene: TRBV5-1; CDR3aa: CASRRTRQGASSGNTIYF
j_gene: TRBJ2-4; v_gene: TRBV12-3/TRBV12-4; CDR3aa: CASIPTGSGDIQYF
j_gene: TRBJ1-1; v_gene: TRBV4-2; CDR3aa: CASSQDRETEAFF
j_gene: TRBJ2-3; v_gene: TRBV20-1; CDR3aa: CSARRTSGGATDMQYF
j_gene: TRBJ2-1; v_gene: TRBV6-5; CDR3aa: CASSRLAVLTYNEQFF
j_gene: TRBJ2-1; v_gene: TRBV29-1; CDR3aa: CSVSPGTRAGEQFF
j_gene: TRBJ1-6; v_gene: TRBV7-6; CDR3aa: CASPLQFYNSPLHF
j_gene: TRBJ1-2; v_gene: TRBV21-1; CDR3aa: CASSKEWGGSYGYTF
j_gene: TRBJ2-6; v_gene: TRBV20-1; CDR3aa: CRSGTGPEMSSGANVLTF
j_gene: TRBJ2-3; v_gene: TRBV9; CDR3aa: CASSVDLAGSTDTQYF
j_gene: TRBJ2-7; v_gene: TRBV28; CDR3aa: CASSPGDGSYEQYF
j_gene: TRBJ2-2; v_gene: TRBV20-1; CDR3aa: CSARRIPTRGRITGELFF
j_gene: TRBJ1-4; v_gene: TRBV10-3; CDR3aa: CAISSGDRAAEKLFF
j_gene: TRBJ2-6; v_gene: TRBV7-3; CDR3aa: CASSLLNLPWRPGQGASGANVLTF
j_gene: TRBJ2-3; v_gene: TRBV7-9; CDR3aa: CASSWGRTQVDTQYF
j_gene: TRBJ1-4; v_gene: TRBV12-3/TRBV12-4; CDR3aa: CASRPTFGQSNEKLFF
j_gene: TRBJ2-7; v_gene: TRBV4-1; CDR3aa: CASSQGAGGPYEQYF
j_gene: TRBJ2-5; v_gene: TRBV14; CDR3aa: CASSQVSETQYF
j_gene: TRBJ2-3; v_gene: TRBV12-3/TRBV12-4; CDR3aa: CASSHDHSDTQYF
j_gene: TRBJ2-3; v_gene: TRBV20-1; CDR3aa: CSARRGQGADTQYF
j_gene: TRBJ2-1; v_gene: TRBV7-2; CDR3aa: CASSLQGEGEQFF
j_gene: TRBJ2-7; v_gene: TRBV10-3; CDR3aa: CAISEKGQTLGQYF
j_gene: TRBJ2-1; v_gene: TRBV20-1; CDR3aa: CSARDRGFGEQFF
j_gene: TRBJ2-3; v_gene: TRBV5-1; CDR3aa: CASSLEEPSTDTQYF
j_gene: TRBJ1-5; v_gene: TRBV7-9; CDR3aa: CASSLGGLGQPQHF
j_gene: TRBJ1-5; v_gene: TRBV2; CDR3aa: CASSEGSQPQHF
j_gene: TRBJ1-4; v_gene: TRBV10-3; CDR3aa: CAVGTGENEKLFF
j_gene: TRBJ1-2; v_gene: TRBV6-5; CDR3aa: CASSYITGGIPRYGYTF
j_gene: TRBJ2-7; v_gene: TRBV5-4; CDR3aa: CASSKDTYEQYF